This T cell receptor beta chain was sequenced during a study of post-analysis software for immune sequencing data. Looking at the study overall: The disease courses spanned relapsing-remitting, secondary progressive and progressive-relapsing forms of multiple sclerosis.

This CDR3 contains 14 residues. CDR1 is SGHKS and CDR2 is YYEKEE in the germline V gene (reference sequence). Researchers reported that TCR beta cDNA libraries carried unique molecular identifiers. The yield from about 1 to 10 million T cells was 500,000 or so cDNA molecules in total. TCRdb called the PCR reads again in MiXCR, with one record for every CDR3 protein. The sample carries approximately 400,000 distinct CDR3 sequences, less than 35% recorded once. With respect to this clonotype: Antigen unknown.

Study-wide results and caveats: Multiple sclerosis patients showed significantly lower normalized Chao1 diversity than controls did. With F measure, samples from one preparation batch clustered together strongly. Relative to controls, patients had 4 or 5 TRBV segments at higher frequency, with TRBV5-6, TRBV5-1 and TRBV20-1 among these.

The sequenced sample consisted of blood. This receptor was identified in a girl aged 10-17 years with multiple sclerosis. The J gene is TRBJ2-5, the V gene TRBV5-5; no reliable D call. The J call is in doubt because the DNA end fits TRBJ2-7 better. CDR3 region: CASSLLRSNCEQYF. CDR3 in DNA: TGTGCCAGCAGCTTGTTACGGAGCAACTGCGAGCAGTACTTC.